These 10 T cell receptor beta chains were sequenced from one sample in a study of T-cell reconstitution after alpha-beta-depleted transplantation in children. It was with unique molecular identifiers that the TCRbeta library was prepared. TCRdb reprocessed the PCR reads via MiXCR and lists one record per CDR3 protein. Of over 150,000 distinct CDR3 sequences listed, approximately 10% are singletons. The sample was PBMCs, taken before TCRalphabeta/CD19-depleted stem cell transplant. The source of these receptors is a boy between 2 and 15 years old with acute myeloid leukemia, due to receive a stem cell transplant.

This clonotype was found a few times. The chain recombines TRBV30 with TRBJ1-1; D uncertain. This CDR3 spans 14 amino acids. The germline V gene encodes CDR1 GTSNPN and CDR2 SVGIG (reference sequence). V lost 0 bases and J 1 base, leaving 9 bases between the germline ends. This chain's CDR3 is CAWSVLEGNTEAFF. The CDR3 DNA sequence: TGTGCCTGGAGTGTACTAGAAGGGAACACTGAAGCTTTCTTT.

This clonotype was seen just once. One junction end disagrees with the germline gene, perhaps due to a read error. V gene TRBV3-1 combines with J gene TRBJ1-4; 7 bases map to TRBD1. The germline CDR1 and CDR2 sequences are LGHDT and YNNKEL (reference sequence). This CDR3 is built from 17 residues. This CDR3 reads CASTQGDSPGVNEKLFF. The CDR3 region has the DNA TGTGCCAGCACCCAAGGGGACAGTCCCGGGGTTAATGAAAAACTGTTTTTT. Drawing the rest from reference TRBV3-1 and TRBJ1-4, the complete variable domain is DTAVSQTPKYLVTQMGNDKSIKCEQNLGHDTMYWYKQDSKKFLKIMFSYNNKELIINETVPNRFSPKSPDKAHLNLHINSLELGDSAVYFCASTQGDSPGVNEKLFFGSGTQLSVL.

This clonotype was recorded at least ten times. V gene TRBV5-1 combines with J gene TRBJ2-1; 9 positions match TRBD1. Trimming took 0 bases from V and 7 from J; bases not matched to a gene: 8. Per the germline V gene, CDR1 is SGHRS and CDR2 is YFSETQ. The CDR3 spans 16 residues. CDR3 amino acids: CASSLAAGQGLNEQFF. The CDR3 DNA follows: TGCGCCAGCAGCTTGGCCGCGGGACAGGGATTGAATGAGCAGTTCTTC.

The table lists this clonotype with many counts. This chain uses TRBV7-2 with TRBJ2-7; tentative D call: TRBD2 (6 bases). This CDR3 has 14 residues. Trimming stripped 3 bases from V and 2 bases from J, with 11 bases between. The germline gives CDR1 SGHTA, CDR2 FQGNSA. Here the CDR3 reads CASSFSGGAYEQYF. The CDR3 DNA follows: TGTGCCAGCAGCTTCAGCGGAGGGGCCTACGAGCAGTACTTC.

This clonotype was seen at least ten times. This chain uses TRBV20-1 with TRBJ1-2; 7 bases map to TRBD1. V dropped 6 bases and J dropped 7; count of bases not matched to a gene: 8. CDR1 and CDR2 (germline): DFQATT, SNEGSKA (reference sequence). The CDR3 covers 12 residues. This chain's CDR3 is CSALTGPGGYTF. In DNA, the CDR3 is TGCAGTGCCCTGACAGGGCCGGGTGGCTACACCTTC.

At least ten counts were recorded for this clonotype. V is TRBV7-9 and J is TRBJ2-1; TRBD2 matches 7 bases. The CDR3 totals 17 residues. V shed 3 bases, J shed 2 bases, and the junction held 10 bases outside the gene matches. Germline assignment: CDR1 SEHNR and CDR2 FQNEAQ (reference sequence). The CDR3 sequence is CASSFLKRGGTYNEQFF. The CDR3 DNA reads TGTGCCAGCAGCTTCCTTAAGCGGGGCGGAACCTACAATGAGCAGTTCTTC.

Many counts were recorded for this clonotype. V usage is TRBV11-3 and J usage is TRBJ2-1; 7 bases fit TRBD2. CDR1 and CDR2 from the germline V gene are SGHNT and YENEEA. The J segment lost 4 bases and the V segment lost 1 base, leaving 10 bases of the junction unmatched. The CDR3 has 17 amino acids. The CDR3 here is CASSLVGSRGGYNEQFF. DNA of the CDR3: TGTGCCAGCAGCTTAGTCGGGTCGCGCGGGGGATACAATGAGCAGTTCTTC.

This clonotype was found many times. The chain uses TRBV29-1 and TRBJ2-3; the D gene is possibly TRBD2 (6 bases). The CDR3 loop spans 15 amino acids. Germline CDR1 is SQVTM and CDR2 is ANQGSEA. V lost 0 bases and J 2 bases, leaving 12 bases between the germline ends. CDR3 loop: CSVEDRASATDTQYF. The CDR3 bases are TGCAGCGTTGAAGATCGGGCTAGCGCCACAGATACGCAGTATTTT.

Comments on this clonotype: A read error is possible here, since a much larger clone lies one base away. The genes are TRBV2 and TRBJ1-3, with D hard to call. The CDR3 length is 13 residues. Germline loops: CDR1 SNHLY, CDR2 FYNNEI. CDR3 sequence (DNA): TGTGCCAGCATGGGGAGCTCTGCAAACACCATATATTTT. It encodes CASMGSSANTIYF.

The sample holds many counts of this clonotype. The CDR3 loop is CASSRPESSGANVLTF. The CDR3 DNA reads as TGTGCCAGCAGCCGCCCGGAGAGCTCTGGGGCCAACGTCCTGACTTTC. V gene TRBV3-1 combines with J gene TRBJ2-6; D gene uncertain. CDR1 is LGHDT, CDR2 YNNKEL, per germline (reference sequence). The CDR3 consists of 16 residues. V was cut by 4 bases and J by 0 bases, with 10 bases left in between.